This TCR beta chain was recovered during a study of blood T cell repertoires in COVID-19. The J segment lost 5 bases and the V segment lost 5 bases, leaving 17 bases of the junction unmatched. CDR1 and CDR2 (germline): SGHTA, FQGNSA. The CDR3 has 18 amino acids. The data were produced by immunoSEQ multiplex PCR, yet TCRdb's version contains in-frame clones alone and is incomplete. The sample lists some 150,000 clones, approximately 86% occurring once. The material sequenced was peripheral blood. This rearrangement joins TRBV7-2 to TRBJ2-3, with TRBD2 matching 9 bases. The sequence derives from a woman between 40 and 55 years old with active or convalescent COVID-19. Here the CDR3 DNA reads TGTGCCAGCAGCCGTCCGGGTAGGGCTAGCGGGGTTGGAGATACGCAGTATTTT. Its protein is CASSRPGRASGVGDTQYF.